Presented here are 17 T cell receptor beta chains from one specimen sequenced in a study of shared clonotypes between healthy human individuals. Produced via immunoSEQ multiplex PCR; TCRdb's table is partial and in-frame only. The sample lists around 1,000,000 clones; 60% to 80% were seen once. The sequencing input was memory CD4+ T cells from PBMCs. Specified subset: CD45RA-negative fraction. Receptor source: a man aged 18 to 29 in good health. Some clones in this sample may be carry-over from other donors' samples.

The rearrangement links TRBV4-1 to TRBJ2-7; TRBD2 aligns across 7 bases. This CDR3 is 16 amino acids long. CDR1 and CDR2 from the germline V gene are MGHRA and YSYEKL. The V and J ends lost 1 base and 3 bases, in that order; junction bases with no gene match: 9. The CDR3 nucleotides read TGCGCCAGCAGCCAAGTCTTGACTAGCCAGAGCTACGAGCAGTACTTC. This encodes CASSQVLTSQSYEQYF.

DNA of the CDR3: TGTGCCACCCGCGGGTGGGGTGAAAAACTGTTTTTT. It yields the protein CATRGWGEKLFF. This chain links TRBV15 with TRBJ1-4, with unresolved D. The CDR3 contains 12 residues. Germline CDR1 reads LNHNV; CDR2 reads YYDKDF (reference sequence). With 8 bases removed from V and 7 bases from J, the gap between germline ends came to 11 bases.

The chain recombines TRBV25-1 with TRBJ2-3; 7 nucleotides agree with TRBD1. Trimming took 1 base from V and 3 from J; bases not matched to a gene: 7. The CDR3 spans 16 residues. CDR1 is MGHDK and CDR2 is SYGVNS in the germline V gene. The CDR3 protein is CASSELRGGRTDTQYF. CDR3 nucleotides: TGTGCCAGCAGTGAATTACGAGGGGGCAGGACAGATACGCAGTATTTT.

This clone came up a few times. This chain connects TRBV12-5 to TRBJ1-2; D is unclear. Germline CDR1 is LGHNT and CDR2 is FRNRAP. V was shortened by 10 bases and J by 4 bases, with 13 bases between the two germline ends. This CDR3 has 12 residues. CDR3 sequence (DNA): TGTGCTATCTGGGGAGCGACCTATGGCTACACCTTC. Amino acid sequence: CAIWGATYGYTF.

The rearrangement uses TRBV18 and TRBJ2-3, with TRBD1 matching over 8 bases. The CDR3 has 16 amino acids. Germline V CDR1 and CDR2: KGHSH, LQKENI. With V trimmed by 3 bases and J by 1 base, 6 bases remained unmatched. CDR3 sequence: CASSPTRQGRTDTQYF. For the CDR3, the DNA is TGTGCCAGCTCACCGACCCGACAGGGGCGCACAGATACGCAGTATTTT.

The chain uses TRBV5-1 and TRBJ2-1; 9 bases agree with TRBD2. Unmatched junction bases numbered 5, after V lost 0 bases and J lost 4 bases. CDR1 SGHRS and CDR2 YFSETQ come from the germline V gene. The CDR3 runs to 16 residues. The CDR3 here is CASSLGLAELYNEQFF. The DNA for the CDR3 is TGCGCCAGCAGCTTGGGACTAGCGGAGCTTTACAATGAGCAGTTCTTC.

The chain carries TRBV28 and TRBJ2-3, with TRBD1 identical over 7 bases. The CDR3 is made up of 14 amino acids. V shed 7 bases, J shed 5 bases, and the junction held 9 bases outside the gene matches. Germline V CDR1 and CDR2: MDHEN, SYDVKM. The CDR3 is CASTQGDTRDTQYF. In DNA, the CDR3 is TGTGCCAGCACCCAGGGGGACACTCGAGATACGCAGTATTTT.

The chain recombines TRBV7-9 with TRBJ2-3; 11 positions agree with TRBD2. V shed 6 bases, J shed 3 bases, and the junction held 8 bases outside the gene matches. Germline values: CDR1 SEHNR, CDR2 FQNEAQ (reference sequence). The CDR3 is 16 amino acids. CDR3 bases: TGTGCCAGCAGTCGTCCCCTAGCGGGAGGAACAGATACGCAGTATTTT. Its protein product is CASSRPLAGGTDTQYF.

The DNA for the CDR3 is TGTGCCAGCAGCCCAACCGGGGAGCTGTTTTTT. It yields the protein CASSPTGELFF. The V and J genes are TRBV28 and TRBJ2-2; the D is unclear. V was shortened by 6 bases and J by 5 bases, with 4 bases between the two germline ends. From germline, CDR1 is MDHEN and CDR2 SYDVKM. This CDR3 spans 11 amino acids.

The V gene is TRBV29-1, the J gene TRBJ1-2; D not resolved. Germline CDR1 is SQVTM and CDR2 is ANQGSEA. The length of the CDR3 is 12 residues. With 7 bases removed from V and 1 base from J, the gap between germline ends came to 10 bases. The CDR3 nucleotides read TGCAGCGCTGGGCGGAGTAACTATGGCTACACCTTC. Translating it yields CSAGRSNYGYTF.

There are a few counts of this clone. The sample holds other DNA sequences that translate to the same CDR3. This chain connects TRBV10-3 to TRBJ2-3; 10 positions agree with TRBD2. This CDR3 has 15 residues. The germline CDR1 and CDR2 sequences are ENHRY and SYGVKD. Trimming took 4 bases from V and 3 from J; bases not matched to a gene: 4. The CDR3 DNA sequence: TGTGCCATCAGTGGACGGACTAGCGGAACAGATACGCAGTATTTT. Protein product: CAISGRTSGTDTQYF.

Written as DNA, the CDR3 is TGTGCCAGCGACAGGGGGCTCGATCATGAAAAACTGTTTTTT. As protein: CASDRGLDHEKLFF. This chain links TRBV2 with TRBJ1-4; 10 nucleotides align to TRBD1. The V and J ends lost 8 bases and 6 bases, in that order; junction bases with no gene match: 6. Germline-derived CDR1 and CDR2 are SNHLY and FYNNEI. This CDR3 is built from 14 residues.

CDR3 sequence: CASSQQSGKGYEQYF. The DNA of the CDR3 is TGCGCCAGCAGCCAGCAGTCGGGGAAAGGCTACGAGCAGTACTTC. The chain uses TRBV4-1 and TRBJ2-7, with a weak D call TRBD2 (5 bases). The germline V gene has CDR1 MGHRA and CDR2 YSYEKL. This CDR3 is built from 15 residues. With 3 bases removed from V and 3 bases from J, the gap between germline ends came to 15 bases.

This clone was observed a few times. Other DNA sequences from this sample encode an identical CDR3 as well. The rearrangement links TRBV2 to TRBJ2-5; D is uncertain. Trimming pared 4 bases from V and 5 bases from J, leaving 5 bases between. The germline CDR1 and CDR2 sequences are SNHLY and FYNNEI. The CDR3 extends over 11 amino acids. The CDR3 is CASSVGETQYF. The CDR3 nucleotides are TGTGCCAGCAGTGTGGGCGAGACCCAGTACTTC.

The V call is TRBV20-1, the J call TRBJ2-7; unclear D gene. The CDR3 length is 11 residues. Germline-derived CDR1 and CDR2 are DFQATT and SNEGSKA (reference sequence). V was clipped by 0 bases and J by 5 bases, with 5 bases between them. The CDR3 reads CSARDRDEQYF. CDR3 nucleotide sequence: TGCAGTGCTAGAGATCGAGACGAGCAGTACTTC.

The J gene is TRBJ2-2, the V gene TRBV30; TRBD2 matches 11 bases. The ends lost 3 bases at V and 5 bases at J; junction bases unmatched: 5. CDR1 and CDR2 (germline): GTSNPN, SVGIG (reference sequence). CDR3 length equals 15 residues. The CDR3 region has the DNA TGTGCCTGGAGAGCTAGCGGGAGGCGGACCGGGGAGCTGTTTTTT. Translated: CAWRASGRRTGELFF. Complete variable domain (other parts from reference TRBV30 and TRBJ2-2): SQTIHQWPATLVQPVGSPLSLECTVEGTSNPNLYWYRQAAGRGLQLLFYSVGIGQISSEVPQNLSASRPQDRQFILSSKKLLLSDSGFYLCAWRASGRRTGELFFGEGSRLTVL.

This clone has more than one count but fewer than ten. The chain is built from TRBV5-4 and TRBJ2-7; D is ambiguous. Trimming removed 1 base from V and 5 bases from J, with 10 bases in between. CDR1 SGHNT and CDR2 YYREEE come from the germline V gene (reference sequence). The CDR3 contains 13 residues. The CDR3 DNA reads as TGTGCCAGCAGCTTGCCCTTCGGCCACGAGCAGTACTTC. It codes for CASSLPFGHEQYF.